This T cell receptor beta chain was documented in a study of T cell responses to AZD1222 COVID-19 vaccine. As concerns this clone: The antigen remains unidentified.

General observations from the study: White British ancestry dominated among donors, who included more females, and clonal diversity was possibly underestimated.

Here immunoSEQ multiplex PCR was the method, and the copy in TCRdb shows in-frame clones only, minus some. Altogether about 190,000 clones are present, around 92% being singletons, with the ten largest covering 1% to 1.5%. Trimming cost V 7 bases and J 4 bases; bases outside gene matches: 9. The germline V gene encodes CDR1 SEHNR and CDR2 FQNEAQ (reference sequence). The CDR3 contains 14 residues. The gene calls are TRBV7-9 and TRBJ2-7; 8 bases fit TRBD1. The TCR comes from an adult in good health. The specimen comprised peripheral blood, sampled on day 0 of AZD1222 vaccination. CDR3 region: CASTLRDRSYEQYF. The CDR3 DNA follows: TGTGCCAGCACCCTCCGGGACAGGAGTTACGAGCAGTACTTC.